This TCR beta chain was sequenced for a study of CD8 T cells in Susac syndrome. Germline V gene data show CDR1 as SEHNR and CDR2 as FQNEAQ (reference sequence). This CDR3 has 16 amino acids. Germline trimming cut 5 bases from V and 0 bases from J; bases unmatched to any gene: 6. RNA amounts of about 0.45 to 1 ug underwent reverse transcription with random hexamers. One entry per CDR3 protein results from TCRdb running MiXCR on the immunoSEQ multiplex PCR reads. Of about 150,000 distinct CDR3 sequences in the sample, 85% to 95% were seen once. The sequence derives from a human donor with multiple sclerosis. The sample taken for sequencing was CD8+ T cells from PBMCs. This chain uses TRBV7-9 with TRBJ2-2, with 7 bases lining up with TRBD1. DNA of the CDR3: TGTGCCAGCAGCCCGAGACAGGGCCCGAACACCGGGGAGCTGTTTTTT. Translation gives CASSPRQGPNTGELFF. Variable domain in full (rest from reference TRBV7-9 and TRBJ2-2): DTGVSQNPRHKITKRGQNVTFRCDPISEHNRLYWYRQTLGQGPEFLTYFQNEAQLEKSRLLSDRFSAERPKGSFSTLEIQRTEQGDSAMYLCASSPRQGPNTGELFFGEGSRLTVL.